A selection of T cell receptor beta chains follows, all from one sample in a study of identical twins. A single record per CDR3 protein comes from TCRdb applying MiXCR to the 5' RACE reads. Of a few hundred thousand distinct CDR3 sequences listed, 5.5% to 7.5% are singletons. The same data also contributed to another study, on T cells expressing NK-cell markers.

The sequencing input was CD8+ T cells sorted from blood. Every receptor here comes from a woman aged 18-30 years in good health. The CDR3 runs from the conserved cysteine through the conserved F or W. A D gene is named only where the DNA matches it firmly. Clone size, where shown, is once, few, many, or a class for clones that have expanded.

TRBJ1-2,TRBV10-3,TRBD1,many,TGTGCCATCAGTGATGACAGGGAACACTATGGCTACACCTTC,CAISDDREHYGYTF
TRBJ2-1,TRBV20-1,.,.,TGCAGTGCTAGAGAGGGCGGGGTCTCCTACAATGAGCAGTTCTTC,CSAREGGVSYNEQFF
TRBJ2-1,TRBV6-4,TRBD2,.,TGTGCCAGCAGTGTGGGAGTTGGTAGCGGGAGCAATGAGCAGTTCTTC,CASSVGVGSGSNEQFF
TRBJ2-1,TRBV29-1,.,many,TGCAGCGTTGGGGACGGGTACAATGAGCAGTTCTTC,CSVGDGYNEQFF
TRBJ2-2,TRBV6-1,.,many,TGTGCCAGCAGTCCAGGGGCCGTGAACACCGGGGAGCTGTTTTTT,CASSPGAVNTGELFF
TRBJ2-5,TRBV15,TRBD2,.,TGTGCCACCAGCTCACGGACTAGCAGCACCACCCAGTACTTC,CATSSRTSSTTQYF
TRBJ2-2,TRBV6-5,.,many,TGTGCCAGCAGGGGGTACACCGGGGAGCTGTTTTTT,CASRGYTGELFF
TRBJ2-3,TRBV6-1,TRBD2,many,TGTGCCAGCACCCAACGACTAGCGGGCACAGATACGCAGTATTTT,CASTQRLAGTDTQYF
TRBJ2-7,TRBV5-1,.,.,TGCGCCAGCAGCTTTGCCGCGTACGGGATGGAGCAGTACTTC,CASSFAAYGMEQYF
TRBJ1-2,TRBV7-9,TRBD1,.,TGTGCCAGCAGCTTTCAAAGGACAGGGGATTTCTATGGCTACACCTTC,CASSFQRTGDFYGYTF
TRBJ2-1,TRBV11-2,TRBD2,few,TGTGCCAGCAGCCCATGGGGGGGAGACGGATACAATGAGCAGTTCTTC,CASSPWGGDGYNEQFF
TRBJ2-1,TRBV12-3/TRBV12-4,TRBD2,many,TGTGCCAGCAGGGCTGAGCGGGAGGGGTACAATGAGCAGTTCTTC,CASRAEREGYNEQFF
TRBJ2-7,TRBV6-1,TRBD1,many,TGTGCCAGCAGCCGCCAGGACAGGGTCTACGAGCAGTACTTC,CASSRQDRVYEQYF
TRBJ2-7,TRBV30,TRBD2,few,TGTGCCTGGAGTGCTTTGACTAGCGGGCAGTACTTC,CAWSALTSGQYF
TRBJ1-1,TRBV29-1,.,few,TGCAGCGTTGGAACAGGTGTTGAAGCTTTCTTT,CSVGTGVEAFF
TRBJ2-2,TRBV10-3,.,many,TGTGCCATCAGGCTGCTTAGCGTGCGAGGCACCGGGGAGCTGTTTTTT,CAIRLLSVRGTGELFF
TRBJ2-7,TRBV7-6,TRBD2,few,TGTGCCAGCAGTTCCGGGAGCGGGAAAGCGATCTACGAGCAGTACTTC,CASSSGSGKAIYEQYF
TRBJ1-2,TRBV12-3/TRBV12-4,.,.,TGTGCCAGCAGTTCTGGTTCCGGGACGGTCTATGGCTACACCTTC,CASSSGSGTVYGYTF
TRBJ1-2,TRBV27,.,.,TGTGCCAGCAGTTTTGGTCCCACAGAAGGCTACACCTTC,CASSFGPTEGYTF
TRBJ2-1,TRBV9,.,.,TGTGCCAGCAGCCCACCCGGTCGACCTACCCCGAAGGGTGAGCAGTTCTTC,CASSPPGRPTPKGEQFF
TRBJ2-7,TRBV9,.,few,TGTGCCAGCAGCGTAGGAAGGGACGGCTACGAGCAGTACTTC,CASSVGRDGYEQYF
TRBJ2-7,TRBV7-2,.,many,TGTGCCAGCAGCCCACACTTCAGCAGACACTACGAGCAGTACTTC,CASSPHFSRHYEQYF
TRBJ1-1,TRBV6-1,TRBD1,once,TGTGCCAGCAGTGTTGGACAGGGGGATCGGCTCTTCGAAGCTTTCTTT,CASSVGQGDRLFEAFF
TRBJ2-7,TRBV27,.,.,TGTGCCAGCAGTTTAGTGGCCAATAACCACGAGCAGTACTTC,CASSLVANNHEQYF
TRBJ2-5,TRBV19,TRBD2,.,TGTGCCACGGGACTAGCGGGAGAAAGAGAGACCCAGTACTTC,CATGLAGERETQYF
TRBJ1-6,TRBV9,.,many,TGTGCCAGCAGCCTAGACGGGGGGGATTCACCCCTCCACTTT,CASSLDGGDSPLHF
TRBJ2-2,TRBV29-1,.,many,TGCAGCGTTGAAGGAGCTGGGGCCACCGGGGAGCTGTTTTTT,CSVEGAGATGELFF
TRBJ1-1,TRBV6-1,TRBD1,many,TGTGCCAGCACCTTACGCCTTGGGACAGGGGAGTCCCCTGAAGCTTTCTTT,CASTLRLGTGESPEAFF